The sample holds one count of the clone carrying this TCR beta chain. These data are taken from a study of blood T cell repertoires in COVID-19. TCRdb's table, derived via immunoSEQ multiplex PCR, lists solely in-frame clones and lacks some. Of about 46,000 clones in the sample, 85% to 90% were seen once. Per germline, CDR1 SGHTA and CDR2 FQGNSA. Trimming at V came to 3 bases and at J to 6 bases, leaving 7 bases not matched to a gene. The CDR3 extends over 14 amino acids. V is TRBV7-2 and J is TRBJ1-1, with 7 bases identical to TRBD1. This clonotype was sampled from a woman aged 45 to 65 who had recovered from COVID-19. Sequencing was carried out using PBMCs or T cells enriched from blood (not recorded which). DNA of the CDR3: TGTGCCAGCAGCTTTCGACAGGGTCCCGCTGAAGCTTTCTTT. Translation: CASSFRQGPAEAFF.